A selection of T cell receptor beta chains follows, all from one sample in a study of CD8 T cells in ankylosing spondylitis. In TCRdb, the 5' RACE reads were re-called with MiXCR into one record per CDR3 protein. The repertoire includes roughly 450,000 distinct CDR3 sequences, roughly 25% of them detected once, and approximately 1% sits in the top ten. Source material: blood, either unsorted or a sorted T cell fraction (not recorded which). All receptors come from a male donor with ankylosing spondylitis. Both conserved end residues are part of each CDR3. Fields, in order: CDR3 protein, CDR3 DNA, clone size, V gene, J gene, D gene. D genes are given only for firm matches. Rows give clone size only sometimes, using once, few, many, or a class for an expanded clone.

CASSPGNRANEQFF	TGTGCCAGCAGTCCAGGTAATCGTGCCAATGAGCAGTTCTTC	few	TRBV7-2	TRBJ2-1	-
CASSQEVNQPQHF	TGTGCCAGCAGCCAAGAGGTTAATCAGCCCCAGCATTTT	-	TRBV3-1	TRBJ1-5	-
CASRLTGNTEAFF	TGTGCCAGCAGGTTGACAGGGAACACTGAAGCTTTCTTT	-	TRBV12-3/TRBV12-4	TRBJ1-1	-
CASSLTENEQYF	TGTGCCAGCAGTCTCACAGAAAACGAGCAGTACTTC	many	TRBV12-3/TRBV12-4	TRBJ2-7	-
CASSPYPVGERTDTQYF	TGTGCCAGCAGCCCATACCCTGTGGGCGAGCGCACAGATACGCAGTATTTT	-	TRBV7-9	TRBJ2-3	-
CASNIAGELFF	TGTGCCAGCAATATTGCCGGGGAGCTGTTTTTT	-	TRBV7-2	TRBJ2-2	-
CSASHVLNEQFF	TGCAGTGCTAGCCATGTACTCAATGAGCAGTTCTTC	-	TRBV20-1	TRBJ2-1	-
CASSLGAISTDTQYF	TGTGCCAGCAGCTTGGGGGCGATATCCACAGATACGCAGTATTTT	-	TRBV5-6	TRBJ2-3	-
CAIGRYLSNTEAFF	TGTGCCATCGGTCGGTATTTATCGAACACTGAAGCTTTCTTT	-	TRBV6-1	TRBJ1-1	-
CSAELPGLGDEQFF	TGCAGTGCAGAGCTACCGGGACTAGGTGATGAGCAGTTCTTC	few	TRBV20-1	TRBJ2-1	TRBD2
CASSLEVLEQFF	TGTGCCAGCAGCTTAGAAGTCTTGGAGCAGTTCTTC	once	TRBV7-9	TRBJ2-1	-
CSGGSGGGETQYF	TGCAGTGGAGGCTCCGGGGGTGGGGAGACCCAGTACTTC	few	TRBV20-1	TRBJ2-5	-
CSANRDRGYEQYF	TGCAGTGCGAACCGGGACAGGGGTTACGAGCAGTACTTC	many	TRBV20-1	TRBJ2-7	TRBD1
CSGRGDYGYTF	TGCAGTGGGAGGGGTGACTATGGCTACACCTTC	few	TRBV20-1	TRBJ1-2	-
CASSFSQGGEQFF	TGCGCCAGCAGCTTTAGTCAAGGGGGGGAGCAGTTCTTC	few	TRBV5-1	TRBJ2-1	-
CASSEESLAPQPQHF	TGTGCCAGCAGTGAAGAGTCACTGGCGCCTCAGCCCCAGCATTTT	-	TRBV6-1	TRBJ1-5	-
CASSYDRGGYTF	TGCGCCAGCAGCTATGACAGGGGAGGCTACACCTTC	-	TRBV5-1	TRBJ1-2	TRBD1
CASGGGGTDTQYF	TGTGCCAGCGGGGGAGGCGGCACAGATACGCAGTATTTT	many	TRBV6-2/TRBV6-3	TRBJ2-3	-
CSVRTSGGDTQYF	TGCAGCGTGAGGACTAGCGGAGGAGATACGCAGTATTTT	-	TRBV29-1	TRBJ2-3	TRBD2
CTSRRGVAEQYF	TGCACCTCTAGGAGGGGGGTGGCCGAGCAGTACTTC	-	TRBV20-1	TRBJ2-7	-
CAIKGVRRVNTEAFF	TGCGCCATCAAGGGGGTCCGACGGGTGAACACTGAAGCTTTCTTT	-	TRBV5-1	TRBJ1-1	-
CASSIAGLNTGELFF	TGTGCCAGCAGTATAGCGGGTTTGAACACCGGGGAGCTGTTTTTT	once	TRBV28	TRBJ2-2	TRBD2
CASSLEVGRKQFF	TGTGCCAGCAGCTTAGAAGTGGGCCGGAAGCAGTTCTTC	few	TRBV7-2	TRBJ2-1	-
CASSLPWGPYNEQFF	TGTGCCAGCAGCTTGCCTTGGGGGCCCTACAATGAGCAGTTCTTC	-	TRBV11-2	TRBJ2-1	-
CASSVAGQTEQYF	TGTGCCAGCAGCGTAGCGGGGCAGACCGAGCAGTACTTC	many	TRBV9	TRBJ2-7	-
CASSVSRDASYEQYF	TGTGCCAGCAGTGTATCCCGGGACGCTTCCTACGAGCAGTACTTC	few	TRBV6-1	TRBJ2-7	-
CSVRQRTNTGELFF	TGCAGCGTTCGGCAGCGAACGAACACCGGGGAGCTGTTTTTT	-	TRBV29-1	TRBJ2-2	-
CASSSTDNYGYTF	TGTGCCAGCAGTTCGACAGATAACTATGGCTACACCTTC	few	TRBV12-3/TRBV12-4	TRBJ1-2	-
CASSTQVYEQFF	TGTGCCAGCAGTACACAGGTATATGAGCAGTTCTTC	-	TRBV12-3/TRBV12-4	TRBJ2-1	-
CSVSQTSYNEQFF	TGCAGCGTTTCCCAAACGTCCTACAATGAGCAGTTCTTC	many	TRBV29-1	TRBJ2-1	-
CSAREPGAEQFF	TGCAGTGCTAGAGAGCCGGGTGCTGAACAGTTCTTC	few	TRBV20-1	TRBJ2-1	-
CASSLDNLAEKLFF	TGTGCCAGTAGCCTGGACAATCTTGCTGAAAAACTGTTTTTT	few	TRBV19	TRBJ1-4	-
CASSFSGNGYTF	TGTGCCAGCAGTTTTTCGGGGAATGGCTACACCTTC	few	TRBV12-3/TRBV12-4	TRBJ1-2	-